The present entry profiles one T cell receptor beta chain with its context. The authors' processing: Researchers report that nucleated cell counts were estimated from reference gene primer amplification. Sequenced by immunoSEQ multiplex PCR; TCRdb stores in-frame clones only, minus some. V, J and clone size are taken as reported in that table, and D and trimming were inferred from the DNA itself. The data show around 42,000 clones, with around 86% seen just once and 35% to 55% held by the top ten. This sample is part of a study of blood T cell repertoires in COVID-19. Study in general: COVID-19 samples, acute and convalescent, were from the United States, Italy and Spain. In each case, the material was cDNA or gDNA derived from T cells, B-cell-depleted T cells, or PBMCs.

Sequenced input: peripheral blood. The receptor was isolated from a woman at least 80 years old with acute or convalescent COVID-19.

The CDR3, as DNA: TGTGCCAGCAGCCGGACAGGCGGGGAAGCCTACGAGCAGTACTTC. As protein: CASSRTGGEAYEQYF. The gene calls are TRBV9 and TRBJ2-7, with a possible D match to TRBD1 (7 bases). Germline V gives CDR1 SGDLS, CDR2 YYNGEE. The CDR3 is made up of 15 amino acids. Trimming stripped 4 bases from V and 2 bases from J, with 16 bases between.